One sample yielded the 20 T cell receptor beta chains listed below, sequenced in a study of shared clonotypes between healthy human individuals. Sequencing was performed with immunoSEQ multiplex PCR; in TCRdb, only in-frame clones are kept and a portion is missing. The profile shows 850,000 to 1,200,000 clones, around 76% of them singletons. The sequencing sample was made of memory CD4+ T cells sorted from blood. Regarding subset: CD45RA-negative fraction. The receptors were sampled from a man aged 18 to 30 in good health.

The chain links TRBV5-8 to TRBJ1-2; no clear D gene. Between the trimmed V and J ends, which lost 3 bases and 3 bases, there was a span of 21 bases. Germline CDR1 reads SGHTS; CDR2 reads YDEGEE. The length of the CDR3 is 17 residues. CDR3 in amino acids: CASSSINRLVRDYGYTF. DNA of the CDR3: TGTGCCAGCAGCTCGATAAATCGCCTTGTTCGGGACTATGGCTACACCTTC.

The chain recombines TRBV7-9 with TRBJ2-1; D possibly corresponds to TRBD2 (6 bases). Germline-derived CDR1 and CDR2 are SEHNR and FQNEAQ (reference sequence). V was cut by 0 bases and J by 4 bases, with 10 bases left in between. CDR3 length equals 15 residues. As DNA, the CDR3 is TGTGCCAGCAGCTTAGCGGGGAGGACTTACAATGAGCAGTTCTTC. It codes for CASSLAGRTYNEQFF.

The J gene is TRBJ2-7, the V gene TRBV10-2; D possibly corresponds to TRBD1 (7 bases). Germline loops: CDR1 WSHSY, CDR2 SAAADI. The V and J ends lost 1 base and 6 bases respectively, with 13 bases between them. The CDR3 runs 14 residues. The CDR3 is CASSELQGGGEQYF. CDR3 bases: TGCGCCAGCAGTGAGTTGCAGGGGGGAGGCGAGCAGTACTTC.

The chain recombines TRBV5-1 with TRBJ1-1; D gene uncertain. The germline V and J ends were trimmed by 0 bases and 2 bases, with 11 bases remaining between them. CDR1 and CDR2 from the germline V gene are SGHRS and YFSETQ. The CDR3 extends over 15 amino acids. The CDR3 coding sequence is TGCGCCAGCAGCTTGGTTCGGAGCTTCAACACTGAAGCTTTCTTT. Translated: CASSLVRSFNTEAFF.

Worth noting for this clone: Other DNA sequences in this sample translate to the same CDR3. The chain carries TRBV5-1 and TRBJ2-1; D gene uncertain. CDR3 length: 15 amino acids. The V gene's germline CDR1 is SGHRS and CDR2 YFSETQ. The V gene lost 0 bases and the J gene lost 0 bases, with 7 bases spanning the gap. In DNA, the CDR3 is TGCGCCAGCAGCTTGGACCCCAGCTCCTACAATGAGCAGTTCTTC. Its protein product is CASSLDPSSYNEQFF.

The V call is TRBV4-1, the J call TRBJ1-5; 7 bases match TRBD1. With 1 base clipped from V and 2 bases from J, the junction kept 2 bases outside the gene matches. This CDR3 spans 15 amino acids. Germline CDR1 reads MGHRA; CDR2 reads YSYEKL. The CDR3, as DNA: TGCGCCAGCAGCCAAGTAGGACAGGGCAATCAGCCCCAGCATTTT. Protein: CASSQVGQGNQPQHF.

V and J are TRBV18 and TRBJ2-7; TRBD1 matches 8 bases. With V trimmed by 8 bases and J by 6 bases, 12 bases remained unmatched. Looked up from germline, CDR1 is KGHSH and CDR2 is LQKENI. The CDR3 length is 14 residues. The DNA of the CDR3 is TGTGCCAGCACGTCGGGACAGGAAGTGGGCGAGCAGTACTTC. Its protein product is CASTSGQEVGEQYF.

The chain uses TRBV7-9 and TRBJ1-1, with D perhaps TRBD1 (5 bases). The CDR3 is 16 amino acids. In germline, CDR1 is SEHNR, CDR2 FQNEAQ (reference sequence). V lost 1 base to trimming and J lost 5 bases, with 17 bases between them. CDR3 in DNA: TGTGCCAGCAGCTTAGATCTCGGGGGGGGAGGGACTGAAGCTTTCTTT. It codes for CASSLDLGGGGTEAFF.

The chain has TRBV5-1 and TRBJ2-5, with 11 nucleotides matching TRBD2. V gave up 4 bases and J gave up 5 bases; unmatched junction bases: 10. CDR1 SGHRS and CDR2 YFSETQ come from the germline V gene. The CDR3 has 16 amino acids. The CDR3 bases are TGCGCCAGCAGCATAAGTAGCGGGGGGGCCGGGGAGACCCAGTACTTC. This codes for CASSISSGGAGETQYF.

The rearrangement joins TRBV4-3 to TRBJ2-7; D ambiguous. V was trimmed by 0 bases and J by 1 base, leaving 4 bases between them. In germline, CDR1 is LGHNA, CDR2 YSLEER. There are 13 residues in the CDR3. CDR3 DNA: TGCGCCAGCAGCCAAGACGTTTCCTACGAGCAGTACTTC. It encodes CASSQDVSYEQYF.

The sample holds a few counts of this clone. The chain employs TRBV14 and TRBJ1-6, with 7 bases lining up with TRBD1. This CDR3 spans 15 amino acids. Germline CDR1 and CDR2: SGHDN and FVKESK. The junction had 6 bases not matched to a gene; V was cut back by 1 base and J by 9 bases. The CDR3, as DNA: TGTGCCAGCAGCCAAGTCAACAGGGGATCTTCACCCCTCCACTTT. As protein: CASSQVNRGSSPLHF.

This clone was picked up many times. This chain links TRBV7-8 with TRBJ2-5, with a possible D match to TRBD2 (6 bases). The CDR3 has 15 residues. V was cut by 5 bases and J by 0 bases, with 13 bases left in between. Germline loops: CDR1 SGHVS, CDR2 FQNEAQ. Here the CDR3 DNA reads TGTGCCAGCAGCATGGGACTGGGGTACCAAGAGACCCAGTACTTC. Translated, it gives CASSMGLGYQETQYF.

This clone was observed once. CDR3 nucleotides: TGCGCCAGCAGCCAAGAGTTGGGCCTAGCGGGAGGGGGGGAGCAGTTCTTC. Protein sequence: CASSQELGLAGGGEQFF. This chain links TRBV4-3 with TRBJ2-1, with 12 bases that match TRBD2. The J segment lost 10 bases and the V segment lost 0 bases, leaving 10 bases of the junction unmatched. The CDR3 covers 17 residues. The germline gives CDR1 LGHNA, CDR2 YSLEER.

This clone occurred a few times. J is TRBJ2-7 and V is TRBV11-3; D possibly corresponds to TRBD1 (5 bases). The germline CDR1 and CDR2 sequences are SGHNT and YENEEA. This CDR3 is 13 amino acids long. V shed 2 bases and J shed 6 bases, with 11 bases lying between them. CDR3 loop: CASSLIPGLEQYF. The CDR3 DNA is TGTGCCAGCAGCTTAATACCAGGGCTCGAGCAGTACTTC.

The rearrangement uses TRBV10-3 and TRBJ2-1, with D perhaps TRBD1 (6 bases). Germline V gene sequence: CDR1 ENHRY, CDR2 SYGVKD. The CDR3 totals 14 residues. V dropped 2 bases and J dropped 4 bases, with 9 bases sitting between them. This CDR3 is CAISEADSYNEQFF. The CDR3 DNA is TGTGCCATCAGTGAGGCGGACAGTTACAATGAGCAGTTCTTC.

The rearrangement uses TRBV7-2 and TRBJ2-7; 10 nucleotides match TRBD1. The CDR3 sequence is 14 residues long. V gave up 5 bases and J gave up 3 bases; unmatched junction bases: 4. In germline, CDR1 is SGHTA, CDR2 FQGNSA. Here the CDR3 DNA reads TGTGCCAGCAGCAGGGACAGGGGAAACTACGAGCAGTACTTC. Its protein is CASSRDRGNYEQYF.

The rearrangement links TRBV5-4 to TRBJ1-1; 7 bases fit TRBD1. Germline lookup yields CDR1 SGHNT and CDR2 YYREEE (reference sequence). V lost 4 bases and J lost 0; bases outside the gene matches: 3. There are 14 residues in the CDR3. The CDR3: CASSRTGMNTEAFF. DNA of the CDR3: TGTGCCAGCAGCCGGACAGGAATGAACACTGAAGCTTTCTTT.

There are many counts of this clone. The junction shows a germline mismatch at one end, possibly a read error. The chain combines TRBV7-7 with TRBJ2-2; D uncertain. There are 14 residues in the CDR3. The V gene's germline CDR1 is SSHAT and CDR2 FNYEAQ (reference sequence). The CDR3 sequence is CASSSNMNTGELFF. CDR3 nucleotides: TGTGCTAGCAGCTCAAACATGAACACCGGGGAGCTGTTTTTT.

V gene TRBV7-2 combines with J gene TRBJ1-2; D call uncertain. CDR3 length: 11 amino acids. Trimming left V 5 bases short and J 8 bases short, with 9 bases between. CDR1 is SGHTA and CDR2 is FQGNSA in the germline V gene. The DNA for the CDR3 is TGTGCCAGCAGCACCCTTTTGGGCTACACCTTC. Protein: CASSTLLGYTF.

With regard to this clone: The sample has other DNA sequences that encode this CDR3 too. J is TRBJ1-1 and V is TRBV28; 7 nucleotides line up with TRBD1. CDR1 is MDHEN and CDR2 is SYDVKM in the germline V gene. V gave up 5 bases and J gave up 1 base; unmatched junction bases: 1. This CDR3 is 13 amino acids long. CDR3 DNA sequence: TGTGCCAGCAGTGGGGACAGGAACACTGAAGCTTTCTTT. Translating gives CASSGDRNTEAFF. Combining the CDR3 with reference TRBV28 and TRBJ1-1 gives the whole variable domain DVKVTQSSRYLVKRTGEKVFLECVQDMDHENMFWYRQDPGLGLRLIYFSYDVKMKEKGDIPEGYSVSREKKERFSLILESASTNQTSMYLCASSGDRNTEAFFGQGTRLTVV.